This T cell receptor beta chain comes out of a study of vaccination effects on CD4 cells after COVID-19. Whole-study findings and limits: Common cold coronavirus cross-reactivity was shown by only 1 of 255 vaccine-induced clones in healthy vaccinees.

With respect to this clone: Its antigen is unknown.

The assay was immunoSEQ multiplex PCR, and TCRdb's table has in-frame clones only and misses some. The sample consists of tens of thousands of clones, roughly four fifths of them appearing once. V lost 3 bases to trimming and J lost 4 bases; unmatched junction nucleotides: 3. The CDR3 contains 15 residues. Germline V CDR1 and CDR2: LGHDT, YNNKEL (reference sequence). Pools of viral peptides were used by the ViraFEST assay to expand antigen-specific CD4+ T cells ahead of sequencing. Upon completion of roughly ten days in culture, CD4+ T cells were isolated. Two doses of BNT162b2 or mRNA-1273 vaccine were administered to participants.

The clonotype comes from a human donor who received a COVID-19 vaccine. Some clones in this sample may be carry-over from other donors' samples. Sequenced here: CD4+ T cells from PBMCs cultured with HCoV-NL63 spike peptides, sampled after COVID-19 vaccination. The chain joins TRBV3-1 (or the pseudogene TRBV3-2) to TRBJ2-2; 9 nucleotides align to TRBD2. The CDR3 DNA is TGTGCCAGCAGCCAGCGGGGGGGCGTCACCGGGGAGCTGTTTTTT. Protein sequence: CASSQRGGVTGELFF.